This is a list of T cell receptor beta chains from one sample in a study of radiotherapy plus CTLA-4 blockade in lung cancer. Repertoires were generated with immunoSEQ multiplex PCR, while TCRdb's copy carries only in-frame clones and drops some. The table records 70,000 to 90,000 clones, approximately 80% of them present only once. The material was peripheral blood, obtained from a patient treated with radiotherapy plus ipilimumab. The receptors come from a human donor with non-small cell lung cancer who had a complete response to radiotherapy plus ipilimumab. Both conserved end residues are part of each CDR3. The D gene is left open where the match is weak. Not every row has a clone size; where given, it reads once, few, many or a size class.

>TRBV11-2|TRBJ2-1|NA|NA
CASSPTGLADNEQFF
TGTGCCAGCAGCCCTACCGGACTGGCCGACAATGAGCAGTTCTTC
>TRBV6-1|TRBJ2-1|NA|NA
CASRPLASLNNEQFF
TGTGCCAGCAGGCCGCTAGCGAGCCTCAACAATGAGCAGTTCTTC
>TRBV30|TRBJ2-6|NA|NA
CAWSVQSGANVLTF
TGTGCCTGGAGTGTTCAATCTGGGGCCAACGTCCTGACTTTC
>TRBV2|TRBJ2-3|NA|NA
CASSAEVGDTQYF
TGTGCCAGCAGTGCGGAGGTTGGAGATACGCAGTATTTT
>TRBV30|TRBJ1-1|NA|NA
CASTGWVSANTEAFF
TGTGCCTCTACGGGGTGGGTCTCGGCGAACACTGAAGCTTTCTTT
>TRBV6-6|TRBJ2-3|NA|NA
CAISVISTDTQYF
TGTGCCATCTCAGTGATTTCCACAGATACGCAGTATTTT
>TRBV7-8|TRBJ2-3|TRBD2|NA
CASSSRPRTSGITDTQYF
TGTGCCAGCAGCTCTAGACCCAGGACTAGCGGGATAACAGATACGCAGTATTTT
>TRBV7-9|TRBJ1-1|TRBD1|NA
CASNKEDRSAFF
TGTGCCAGCAACAAAGAGGACAGGTCAGCTTTCTTT
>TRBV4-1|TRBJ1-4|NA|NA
CASSQGTTIRSEKLFF
TGCGCCAGCAGCCAAGGGACCACGATTCGGAGTGAAAAACTGTTTTTT
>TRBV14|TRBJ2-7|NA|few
CASSPYGGNEQYF
TGTGCCAGCAGCCCCTACGGGGGTAACGAGCAGTACTTC
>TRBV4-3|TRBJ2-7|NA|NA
CASSQYGTDLYEQYF
TGCGCCAGCAGCCAATACGGGACTGATCTTTACGAGCAGTACTTC
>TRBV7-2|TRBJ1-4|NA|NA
CASSLGAEGWEKLFF
TGTGCCAGCAGCTTAGGGGCTGAGGGCTGGGAAAAACTGTTTTTT
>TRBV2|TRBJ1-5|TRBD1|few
CASRGQSLSNQPQHF
TGTGCCAGCAGGGGACAGTCCTTGAGCAATCAGCCCCAGCATTTT
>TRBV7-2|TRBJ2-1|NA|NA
CASSLGVGAAWNEQFF
TGTGCCAGCAGCTTAGGAGTTGGAGCCGCGTGGAATGAGCAGTTCTTC
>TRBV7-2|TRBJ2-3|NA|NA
CASITGTSTDTQYF
TGTGCCAGCATCACCGGGACCAGCACAGATACGCAGTATTTT